This TCR beta chain was profiled in a study of T cells in Graves' hyperthyroidism and ophthalmopathy. This clonotype was recorded a few times. The antigen remains unidentified. CDR3 length equals 15 residues. Germline V lookup: CDR1 LNHDA, CDR2 SQIVND (reference sequence). V was pared by 3 bases and J by 3 bases, with 2 bases of the junction left unmatched. Study observations and caveats: Blood also contained most expanded thyroid clonotypes above 0.001. Ophthalmopathy could be told apart from stable hyperthyroidism with a 13 V-J model. Ophthalmopathy, which appeared later, was predicted by the model a median roughly 6.5 months before onset.

Amplification targeted TCR beta CDR3 regions from RNA transcripts. HTBI primers were used for first-round RT-PCR of the TCR CDR3. TCRdb recomputed calls from the multiplex PCR reads with MiXCR, one row per CDR3 protein. The repertoire includes 550,000 to 800,000 distinct CDR3 sequences, about 15% of them detected once, and approximately 8% sits in the top ten. This rearrangement joins TRBV19 to TRBJ2-1; 10 bases map to TRBD2. Sequenced sample: blood. This TCR was recovered from a man younger than 35 with Graves' hyperthyroidism. CDR3 protein: CASSMASGSYNEQFF. The CDR3 region has the DNA TGTGCCAGTAGTATGGCTAGCGGGAGCTACAATGAGCAGTTCTTC. Using reference TRBV19 and TRBJ2-1 for the parts outside the CDR3, the full variable domain is DGGITQSPKYLFRKEGQNVTLSCEQNLNHDAMYWYRQDPGQGLRLIYYSQIVNDFQKGDIAEGYSVSREKKESFPLTVTSAQKNPTAFYLCASSMASGSYNEQFFGPGTRLTVL.